The 3 T cell receptor beta chains below were found in one sample sequenced in a study of blood T cell repertoires in COVID-19. Assay: immunoSEQ multiplex PCR; the TCRdb copy retains only in-frame clones and omits some. The sample consists of approximately 300,000 clones, roughly 82% of them appearing once. The sample taken for sequencing was peripheral blood. These receptors were obtained from a woman aged 50 to 65 with acute or convalescent COVID-19.

The chain links TRBV19 to TRBJ1-2; weak D call: TRBD1 (6 bases). With 7 bases removed from V and 8 bases from J, the gap between germline ends came to 20 bases. CDR1 is LNHDA, CDR2 SQIVND, per germline (reference sequence). This CDR3 comprises 14 residues. This chain's CDR3 is CASTPGQIFEGYTF. The CDR3 coding sequence is TGTGCCAGTACCCCCGGACAGATTTTTGAGGGCTACACCTTC.

This rearrangement joins TRBV7-9 to TRBJ2-4; a possible D gene is TRBD2 (6 bases). Trimming took off 4 bases at V and 4 bases at J, with 20 bases between the two ends. Germline V gene sequence: CDR1 SEHNR, CDR2 FQNEAQ (reference sequence). This CDR3 spans 17 amino acids. CDR3 region: CASSSPTLGLTKNIQYF. CDR3 in DNA: TGTGCCAGCAGCTCACCAACATTGGGACTGACGAAAAACATTCAGTACTTC.

CDR3 in amino acids: CASSHQRESSYEQYF. CDR3 DNA sequence: TGTGCCAGTAGCCACCAGCGGGAGTCGTCCTACGAGCAGTACTTC. The rearrangement joins TRBV19 to TRBJ2-7; TRBD2 matches 8 bases. The CDR3 totals 15 residues. The V and J ends lost 6 bases and 1 base, in that order; junction bases with no gene match: 8. Germline V CDR1 and CDR2: LNHDA, SQIVND (reference sequence).